This T cell receptor beta chain was retrieved from a study of PD-L1 blockade in urothelial cancer. Study-wide background: Atezolizumab was started by patients in the mid-2010s at 1,200 mg intravenously every 3 weeks.

Details on this clone: Its antigen remains unidentified.

Time point indicated: pretreatment peripheral blood. Urothelial carcinoma, locally advanced or metastatic, affected the patients. Study-wide points: Pretreatment peripheral blood TCR clonality that fell below the median predicted better survival among the patients studied.

Sequenced by immunoSEQ multiplex PCR; TCRdb stores in-frame clones only, minus some. Of about 87,000 clones listed, roughly 90% are singletons. Germline trimming cut 5 bases from V and 6 bases from J; bases unmatched to any gene: 11. Germline V gives CDR1 ENHRY, CDR2 SYGVKD. The CDR3 contains 17 residues. This rearrangement joins TRBV10-3 to TRBJ2-1; 12 bases match TRBD1. This sample comprised PBMCs, obtained around atezolizumab (anti-PD-L1) treatment. This sequence originates from a woman older than 75 with urothelial cancer. The CDR3 loop reads CAISTGTGGAVGNEQFF. CDR3 sequence (DNA): TGTGCCATCAGTACCGGGACAGGGGGCGCCGTGGGCAATGAGCAGTTCTTC.